This TCR beta chain was sequenced during a study of T-cell reconstitution after alpha-beta-depleted transplantation in children. Study-level points and caveats: After transplant, at about two months, alpha-beta T cells were reportedly derived from several hundred expanded graft clones. Diversity of TCRbeta at day 60 was high in some patients, arising from surviving recipient T cells and thymic progenitors. T-cell numbers and diversity one year post-transplant derived largely from freshly generated T cells.

Researchers prepared the TCRbeta library using unique molecular identifiers, the study reports. TCRdb ran MiXCR on the PCR reads and lists one entry per CDR3 protein. Of hundreds of thousands of distinct CDR3 sequences in the sample, roughly 13% are singletons; the top ten hold 0.65% to 0.9%. With regard to this clonotype: The antigen remains unidentified.

This CDR3 has 18 amino acids. Per the germline V gene, CDR1 is MNHEY and CDR2 is SMNVEV (reference sequence). The V and J ends lost 6 bases and 0 bases, in that order; junction bases with no gene match: 11. This chain joins TRBV27 and TRBJ2-4; 10 bases match TRBD2. Sequences were derived from PBMCs, sampled before TCRalphabeta/CD19-depleted stem cell transplant. This clonotype was sampled from a girl aged 2 to 10 with congenital amegakaryocytic thrombocytopenia, due to receive a stem cell transplant. In DNA form, the CDR3 reads TGTGCCAGCAGCGGACTAGCGGAGGCCCCTTTAGCCAAAAACATTCAGTACTTC. It specifies CASSGLAEAPLAKNIQYF.